Listed here are 4 T cell receptor beta chains from one sample, sequenced in a study of T cell changes during pregnancy in multiple sclerosis. Generated by immunoSEQ multiplex PCR, the TCRdb table keeps only in-frame clones and is missing some. The table has some 31,000 clones, roughly nine tenths seen once. The starting material was CD8+ T cells from peripheral blood mononuclear cells, obtained in the second trimester of pregnancy. Every receptor here comes from a female donor with multiple sclerosis, enrolled in a pregnancy study.

The chain recombines TRBV29-1 with TRBJ2-7; the D gene is possibly TRBD2 (5 bases). This CDR3 contains 10 residues. Germline V gene lookup returns CDR1 SQVTM and CDR2 ANQGSEA. V was pared by 4 bases and J by 5 bases, with 6 bases between. The CDR3 sequence: CSVGGNEQYF. The CDR3, as DNA: TGCAGCGTTGGAGGGAACGAGCAGTACTTC.

This chain uses TRBV6-1 with TRBJ2-7, with a possible D match to TRBD2 (6 bases). This CDR3 is 15 amino acids long. Trimming cost V 8 bases and J 2 bases, with 19 bases left between them. Germline V gene data show CDR1 as MNHNS and CDR2 as SASEGT. The DNA of the CDR3 is TGTGCCAGCGGTACTAGCTCCGACCTAGCCTACGAGCAGTACTTC. Protein sequence: CASGTSSDLAYEQYF.

The CDR3 sequence is CASNPRPTSAEKLFF. CDR3 nucleotide sequence: TGTGCCAGCAACCCGAGGCCCACCTCGGCGGAAAAACTGTTTTTT. This chain joins TRBV6-5 and TRBJ1-4; D is undetermined. V lost 7 bases and J 8 bases, leaving 20 bases between the germline ends. The germline V gene has CDR1 MNHEY and CDR2 SVGAGI. The CDR3 length is 15 residues.

The rearrangement uses TRBV27 and TRBJ1-2, with a weak D call TRBD1 (6 bases). The CDR3 consists of 13 residues. Trimming removed 6 bases from V and 6 bases from J, with 14 bases in between. Germline V gene sequence: CDR1 MNHEY, CDR2 SMNVEV (reference sequence). The CDR3 coding sequence is TGTGCCAGCAGATTTAGGGGGATCGATGGCTACACCTTC. Translation gives CASRFRGIDGYTF.